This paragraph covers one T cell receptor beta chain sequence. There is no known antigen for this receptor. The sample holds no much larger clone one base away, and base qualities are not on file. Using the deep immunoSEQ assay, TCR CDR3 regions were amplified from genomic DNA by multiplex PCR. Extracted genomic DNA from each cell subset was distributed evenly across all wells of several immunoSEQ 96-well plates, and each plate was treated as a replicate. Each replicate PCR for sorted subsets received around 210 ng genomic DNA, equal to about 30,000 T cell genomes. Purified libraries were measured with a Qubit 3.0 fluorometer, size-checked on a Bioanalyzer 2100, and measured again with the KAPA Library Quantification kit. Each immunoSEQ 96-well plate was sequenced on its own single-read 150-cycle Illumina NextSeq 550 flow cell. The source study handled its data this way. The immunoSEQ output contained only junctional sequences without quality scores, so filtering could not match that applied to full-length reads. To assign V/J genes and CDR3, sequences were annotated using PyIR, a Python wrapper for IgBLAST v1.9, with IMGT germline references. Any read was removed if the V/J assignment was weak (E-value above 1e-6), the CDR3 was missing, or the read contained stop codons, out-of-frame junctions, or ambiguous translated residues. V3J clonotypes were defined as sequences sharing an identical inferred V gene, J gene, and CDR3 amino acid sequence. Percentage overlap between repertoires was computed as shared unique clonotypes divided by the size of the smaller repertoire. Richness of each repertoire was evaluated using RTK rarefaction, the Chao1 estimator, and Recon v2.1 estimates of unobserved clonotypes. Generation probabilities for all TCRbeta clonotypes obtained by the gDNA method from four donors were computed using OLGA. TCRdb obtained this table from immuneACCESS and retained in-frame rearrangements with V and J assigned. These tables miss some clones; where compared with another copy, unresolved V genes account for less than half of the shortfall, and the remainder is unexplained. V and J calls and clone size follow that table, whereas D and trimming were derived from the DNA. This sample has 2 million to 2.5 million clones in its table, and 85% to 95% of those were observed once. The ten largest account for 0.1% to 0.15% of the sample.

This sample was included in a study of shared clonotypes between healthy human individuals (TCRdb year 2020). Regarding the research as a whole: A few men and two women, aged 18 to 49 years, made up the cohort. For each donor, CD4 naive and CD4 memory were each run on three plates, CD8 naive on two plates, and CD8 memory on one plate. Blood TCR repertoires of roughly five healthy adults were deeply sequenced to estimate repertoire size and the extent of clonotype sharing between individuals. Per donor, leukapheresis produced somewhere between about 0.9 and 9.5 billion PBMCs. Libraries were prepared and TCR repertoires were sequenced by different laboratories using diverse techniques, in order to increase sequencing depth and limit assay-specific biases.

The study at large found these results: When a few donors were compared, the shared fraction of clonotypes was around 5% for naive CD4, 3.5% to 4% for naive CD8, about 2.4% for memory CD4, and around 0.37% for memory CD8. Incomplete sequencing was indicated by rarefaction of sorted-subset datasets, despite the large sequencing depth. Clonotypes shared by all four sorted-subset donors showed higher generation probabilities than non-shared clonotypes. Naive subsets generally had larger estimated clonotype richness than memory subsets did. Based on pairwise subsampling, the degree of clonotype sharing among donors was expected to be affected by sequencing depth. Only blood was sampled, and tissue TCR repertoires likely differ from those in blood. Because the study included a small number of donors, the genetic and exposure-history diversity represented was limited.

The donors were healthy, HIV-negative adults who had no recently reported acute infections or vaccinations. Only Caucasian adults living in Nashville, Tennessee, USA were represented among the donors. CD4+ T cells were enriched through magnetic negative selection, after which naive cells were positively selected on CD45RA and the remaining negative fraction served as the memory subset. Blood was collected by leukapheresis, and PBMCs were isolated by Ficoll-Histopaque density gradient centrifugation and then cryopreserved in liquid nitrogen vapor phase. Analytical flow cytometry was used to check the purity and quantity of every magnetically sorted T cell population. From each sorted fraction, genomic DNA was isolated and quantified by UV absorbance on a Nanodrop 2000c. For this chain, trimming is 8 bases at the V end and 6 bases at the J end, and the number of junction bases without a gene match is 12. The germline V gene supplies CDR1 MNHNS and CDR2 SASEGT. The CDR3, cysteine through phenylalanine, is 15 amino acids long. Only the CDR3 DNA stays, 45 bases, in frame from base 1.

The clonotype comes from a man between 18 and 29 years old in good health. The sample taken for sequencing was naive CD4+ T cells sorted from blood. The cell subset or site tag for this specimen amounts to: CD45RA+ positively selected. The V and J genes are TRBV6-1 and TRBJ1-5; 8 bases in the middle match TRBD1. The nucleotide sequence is TGTGCCAGCTGGGTAGGGACAGGTTCCACTCAGCCCCAGCATTTT. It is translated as CASWVGTGSTQPQHF.